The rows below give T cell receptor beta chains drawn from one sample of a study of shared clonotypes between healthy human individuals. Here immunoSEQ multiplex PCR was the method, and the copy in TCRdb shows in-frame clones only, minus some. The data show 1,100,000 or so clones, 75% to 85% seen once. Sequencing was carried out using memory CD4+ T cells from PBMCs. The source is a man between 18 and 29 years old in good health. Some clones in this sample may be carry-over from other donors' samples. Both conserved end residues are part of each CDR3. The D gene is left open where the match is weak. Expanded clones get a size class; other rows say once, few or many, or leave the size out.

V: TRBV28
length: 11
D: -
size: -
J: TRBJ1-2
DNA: TGTGCCAGCAGTTTTCCGAGCGGCTACACCTTC
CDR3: CASSFPSGYTF

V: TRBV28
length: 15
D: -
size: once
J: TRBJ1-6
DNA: TGTGCCAGCAGACTGACAGTCAGCTATAATTCACCCCTCCACTTT
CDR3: CASRLTVSYNSPLHF

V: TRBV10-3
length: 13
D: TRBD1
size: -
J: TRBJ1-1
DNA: TGTGCCATCAGGGAGGGGGCACCCACTGAAGCTTTCTTT
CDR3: CAIREGAPTEAFF

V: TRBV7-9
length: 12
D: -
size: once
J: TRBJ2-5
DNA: TGTGCCAGCGCGGAGAACCAAGAGACCCAGTACTTC
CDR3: CASAENQETQYF

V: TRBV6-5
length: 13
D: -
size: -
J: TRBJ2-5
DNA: TGTGCCAGCAGCCCCGACAACCGGGAGACCCAGTACTTC
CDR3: CASSPDNRETQYF

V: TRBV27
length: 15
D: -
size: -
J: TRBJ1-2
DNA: TGTGCCAGCAGTTTATCGTTTGCGCCTATCTATGGCTACACCTTC
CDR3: CASSLSFAPIYGYTF

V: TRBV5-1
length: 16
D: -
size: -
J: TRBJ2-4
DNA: TGCGCCAGCAGCTTGGTCACGGGAGTGGTCCAAAACATTCAGTACTTC
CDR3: CASSLVTGVVQNIQYF

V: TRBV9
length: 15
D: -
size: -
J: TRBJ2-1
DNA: TGTGCCAGCAGCGTAGAAGGGACAAGACCCAATGAGCAGTTCTTC
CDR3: CASSVEGTRPNEQFF

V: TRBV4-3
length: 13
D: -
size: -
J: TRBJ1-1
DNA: TGCGCCAGCAGCCTAACGGGGAACACTGAAGCTTTCTTT
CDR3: CASSLTGNTEAFF

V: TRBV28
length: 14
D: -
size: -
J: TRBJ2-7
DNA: TGTGCCAGCAGTTTGGTACAGGAGTCCTACGAGCAGTACTTC
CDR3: CASSLVQESYEQYF